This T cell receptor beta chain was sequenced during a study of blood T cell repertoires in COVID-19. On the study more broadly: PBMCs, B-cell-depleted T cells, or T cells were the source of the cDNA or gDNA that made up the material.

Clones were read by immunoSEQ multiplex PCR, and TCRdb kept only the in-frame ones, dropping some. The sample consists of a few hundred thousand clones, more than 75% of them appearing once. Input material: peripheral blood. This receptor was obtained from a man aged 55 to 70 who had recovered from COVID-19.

The CDR3 loop is CASSWGRNRAEAFF. The CDR3 DNA follows: TGTGCCAGCAGCTGGGGACGGAACAGGGCTGAAGCTTTCTTT. This chain links TRBV7-9 with TRBJ1-1, with a weak D call TRBD1 (6 bases). CDR3 size: 14 residues. V was shortened by 4 bases and J by 6 bases, with 15 bases between the two germline ends. Germline assignment: CDR1 SEHNR and CDR2 FQNEAQ (reference sequence). The variable domain in full, with the rest retrieved from reference TRBV7-9 and TRBJ1-1, is DTGVSQNPRHKITKRGQNVTFRCDPISEHNRLYWYRQTLGQGPEFLTYFQNEAQLEKSRLLSDRFSAERPKGSFSTLEIQRTEQGDSAMYLCASSWGRNRAEAFFGQGTRLTVV.